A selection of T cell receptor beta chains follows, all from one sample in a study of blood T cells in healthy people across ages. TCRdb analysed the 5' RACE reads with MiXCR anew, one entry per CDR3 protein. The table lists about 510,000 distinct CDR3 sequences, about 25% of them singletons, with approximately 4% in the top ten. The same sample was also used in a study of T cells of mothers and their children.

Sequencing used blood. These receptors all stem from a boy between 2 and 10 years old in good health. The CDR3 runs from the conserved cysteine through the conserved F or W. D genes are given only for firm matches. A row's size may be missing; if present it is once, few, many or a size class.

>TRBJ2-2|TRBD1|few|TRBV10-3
TGTGCCATCAGCGGGACAGATAGCACCGGGGAGCTGTTTTTT
CAISGTDSTGELFF
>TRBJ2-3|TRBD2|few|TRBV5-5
TGTGCCAGCAGCTTGGGATACACGGGACTAGCGGGAGTAAGCACAGATACGCAGTATTTT
CASSLGYTGLAGVSTDTQYF
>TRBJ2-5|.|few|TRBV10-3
TGTGCCATCAGTGAGTCGGTGGGGCAAGAGACCCAGTACTTC
CAISESVGQETQYF
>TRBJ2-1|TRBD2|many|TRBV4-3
TGCGCCAGCAGCTACGGGACTAGCAGCTACAATGAGCAGTTCTTC
CASSYGTSSYNEQFF
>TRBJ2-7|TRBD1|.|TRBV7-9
TGTGCCAGCAGCTTAGAGTGGTTTGGGACAGCTATTACCGGCCGAGACTTC
CASSLEWFGTAITGRDF
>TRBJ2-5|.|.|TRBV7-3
TGTGCCAGCAGCTCCACTAGTACGGGGACCCAGTACTTC
CASSSTSTGTQYF
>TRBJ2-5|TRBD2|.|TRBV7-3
TGTGCCAGCGGGCGGGGGAGCCAAGAGACCCAGTACTTC
CASGRGSQETQYF
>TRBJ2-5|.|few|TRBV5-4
TGTGCCAGCAGCGGGGGGGCCGGAGAGACCCAGTACTTC
CASSGGAGETQYF
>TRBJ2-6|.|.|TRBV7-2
TGTGCCAGCAGCTTAGTCGTCGAGCGCTCTGGGGCCAACGTCCTGACTTTC
CASSLVVERSGANVLTF
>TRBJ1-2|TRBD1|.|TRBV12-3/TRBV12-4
TGTGCCAGCAGCCTGGGGCAGGGGGGAAATGGCTACACCTTC
CASSLGQGGNGYTF
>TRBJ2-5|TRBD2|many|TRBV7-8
TGTGCCAGCAGCTCGGGACTAGGCCTGGTCCAAGAGACCCAGTACTTC
CASSSGLGLVQETQYF
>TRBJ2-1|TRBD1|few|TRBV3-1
TGTGCCAGCAGCGCCCGGGACAGGGATGGTGAGCAGTTCTTC
CASSARDRDGEQFF
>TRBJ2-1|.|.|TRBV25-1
TGTGCCAGCAGTGAGGCGGGCTTATCCAACAATGAGCAGTTCTTC
CASSEAGLSNNEQFF
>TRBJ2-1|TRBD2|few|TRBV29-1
TGCAGCGTTGTCCCTAGCGGGGCCTACAATGAGCAGTTCTTC
CSVVPSGAYNEQFF